The rows below give T cell receptor beta chains drawn from one sample of a study of sequential checkpoint blockade in melanoma. Profiled with immunoSEQ multiplex PCR; TCRdb holds only in-frame clones, not every one. This repertoire shows around 30,000 clones, 86% found once; its top ten account for more than 20%. Sequencing used CD8+ T cells sorted from blood (inferred from file names), obtained from a patient given nivolumab and ipilimumab in sequence. These receptor sequences come from a human donor with melanoma. The CDR3 runs from the conserved cysteine through the conserved F or W. The order of the fields is V gene, clone size, J gene, D gene, CDR3 DNA, CDR3 protein. A D gene is named only where the DNA matches it firmly. Only part of the rows carry a size: once, few, many, or a class if the clone is expanded.

v_gene: TRBV29-1; abundance: .; j_gene: TRBJ1-2; d_gene: .; CDR3nt: TGCAGCGCGGGGCCAGGGGTTTTCTATGGCTACACCTTC; CDR3aa: CSAGPGVFYGYTF
v_gene: TRBV5-6; abundance: .; j_gene: TRBJ2-7; d_gene: TRBD1; CDR3nt: TGTGCCAGCAGCTTCGGGACAGGGGGCGAGCAGTACTTC; CDR3aa: CASSFGTGGEQYF
v_gene: TRBV2; abundance: .; j_gene: TRBJ2-7; d_gene: .; CDR3nt: TGTGCCACCCAAATGGGGACAATATACGAGCAGTACTTC; CDR3aa: CATQMGTIYEQYF
v_gene: TRBV6-1; abundance: .; j_gene: TRBJ2-1; d_gene: .; CDR3nt: TGTGCCAGCAGTGTCTCCCGGGACTACAATGAGCAGTTCTTC; CDR3aa: CASSVSRDYNEQFF
v_gene: TRBV5-1; abundance: .; j_gene: TRBJ2-7; d_gene: TRBD2; CDR3nt: TGCGCCAGCAGCTTTGGGGGGGGCTACGAGCAGTACTTC; CDR3aa: CASSFGGGYEQYF
v_gene: TRBV25-1; abundance: few; j_gene: TRBJ2-1; d_gene: TRBD1; CDR3nt: TGTGCCAGCAGTGCCGACAGGGCCTACAATGAGCAGTTCTTC; CDR3aa: CASSADRAYNEQFF
v_gene: TRBV4-1; abundance: .; j_gene: TRBJ1-1; d_gene: .; CDR3nt: TGCGCCAGCAGCCAAGATGAGTCGGGATGGGGGAGGCCTGAAGCTTTCTTT; CDR3aa: CASSQDESGWGRPEAFF
v_gene: TRBV28; abundance: .; j_gene: TRBJ1-2; d_gene: .; CDR3nt: TGTGCCAGCAGTTTAAGCCAAAACTATGGCTACACCTTC; CDR3aa: CASSLSQNYGYTF
v_gene: TRBV10-2; abundance: few; j_gene: TRBJ2-1; d_gene: TRBD1; CDR3nt: TGCGCCAGCAGTGTCAACCGGGACAGTTTCTCCTACAATGAGCAGTTCTTC; CDR3aa: CASSVNRDSFSYNEQFF
v_gene: TRBV23-1; abundance: .; j_gene: TRBJ2-5; d_gene: TRBD1; CDR3nt: TGCGCCAGCAGTCCCGGGACAGGGATTCTCGGTGAGCAGTACTTC; CDR3aa: CASSPGTGILGEQYF
v_gene: TRBV7-9; abundance: .; j_gene: TRBJ1-5; d_gene: .; CDR3nt: TGTGCCAGCAGCTTAGTGGGCCCGCCCCAGCATTTT; CDR3aa: CASSLVGPPQHF
v_gene: TRBV19; abundance: .; j_gene: TRBJ2-7; d_gene: .; CDR3nt: TGTGCCAGTAGTACTTCAGGGGTCTCCTACGAGCAGTACTTC; CDR3aa: CASSTSGVSYEQYF
v_gene: TRBV2; abundance: .; j_gene: TRBJ1-2; d_gene: .; CDR3nt: TGTGCCAGCCCGAGGGGGTATGGCTACACCTTC; CDR3aa: CASPRGYGYTF
v_gene: TRBV30; abundance: .; j_gene: TRBJ1-2; d_gene: TRBD1; CDR3nt: TGTGCCTGGAGTGCGGGACAGGGGGTCAACTATGACTACACCTTC; CDR3aa: CAWSAGQGVNYDYTF
v_gene: TRBV27; abundance: .; j_gene: TRBJ2-3; d_gene: .; CDR3nt: TGTGCCAGCAGTACAACAGGCAGCACAGATACGCAGTATTTT; CDR3aa: CASSTTGSTDTQYF
v_gene: TRBV11-2; abundance: .; j_gene: TRBJ1-1; d_gene: .; CDR3nt: TGTGCCAGCAGCTTAGAAGCACGACCGGGCACTGAAGCTTTCTTT; CDR3aa: CASSLEARPGTEAFF
v_gene: TRBV27; abundance: .; j_gene: TRBJ1-5; d_gene: .; CDR3nt: TGTGCCAGCTCCACCCTTGGTAACGGGAAGCCCCAGCATTTT; CDR3aa: CASSTLGNGKPQHF
v_gene: TRBV4-3; abundance: .; j_gene: TRBJ2-7; d_gene: TRBD2; CDR3nt: TGCGCCAGCAGCCAAGATTTCGCGGGGAGGGCCATCTACGAGCAGTACTTC; CDR3aa: CASSQDFAGRAIYEQYF
v_gene: TRBV6-6; abundance: .; j_gene: TRBJ1-1; d_gene: .; CDR3nt: TGTGCCAGCAGTTCCATCCCAGGGGCGAACACTGAAGCTTTCTTT; CDR3aa: CASSSIPGANTEAFF
v_gene: TRBV9; abundance: .; j_gene: TRBJ1-2; d_gene: .; CDR3nt: TGTGCCAGCAGCGTAGGACATGAGAACTATGGCTACACCTTC; CDR3aa: CASSVGHENYGYTF
v_gene: TRBV5-5; abundance: .; j_gene: TRBJ2-7; d_gene: .; CDR3nt: TGTGCCAGCAGCGCGGCCGGACACAACCTTTACGAGCAGTACTTC; CDR3aa: CASSAAGHNLYEQYF
v_gene: TRBV7-7; abundance: .; j_gene: TRBJ2-5; d_gene: TRBD1; CDR3nt: TGTGCCAGCAGCGACAGGGTCGGGGAGACCCAGTACTTC; CDR3aa: CASSDRVGETQYF
v_gene: TRBV19; abundance: .; j_gene: TRBJ1-2; d_gene: .; CDR3nt: TGTGCCAGTACGATCAGTCCTAACTATGGCTACACCTTC; CDR3aa: CASTISPNYGYTF
v_gene: TRBV10-2; abundance: .; j_gene: TRBJ2-1; d_gene: TRBD2; CDR3nt: TGCGCCAGCAGGACCCCGACTAGCGGGGGGGCCGCTGAGCAGTTCTTC; CDR3aa: CASRTPTSGGAAEQFF
v_gene: TRBV5-8; abundance: .; j_gene: TRBJ2-3; d_gene: TRBD1; CDR3nt: TGCGCCAGCAGCCGCCGCACGGGACAGGGCACAGATACGCAGTATTTT; CDR3aa: CASSRRTGQGTDTQYF
v_gene: TRBV7-9; abundance: .; j_gene: TRBJ2-5; d_gene: TRBD2; CDR3nt: TGTGCCAGCACCTTCGGGGGGAGCCAAGAGACCCAGTACTTC; CDR3aa: CASTFGGSQETQYF
v_gene: TRBV7-9; abundance: .; j_gene: TRBJ1-4; d_gene: TRBD1; CDR3nt: TGTGCCAGCAGCTTACAGGGGGCGACTAATGAAAAACTGTTTTTT; CDR3aa: CASSLQGATNEKLFF
v_gene: TRBV5-1; abundance: .; j_gene: TRBJ2-7; d_gene: .; CDR3nt: TGCGCCAGCAGCTTGGTGGAAAGACTGTTGGCTGGCGGCGAGCAGTACTTC; CDR3aa: CASSLVERLLAGGEQYF
v_gene: TRBV30; abundance: .; j_gene: TRBJ2-7; d_gene: .; CDR3nt: TGTGCCTGGAGTGTCGGCAGGGGCCACGAGCAGTACTTC; CDR3aa: CAWSVGRGHEQYF
v_gene: TRBV7-8; abundance: few; j_gene: TRBJ2-7; d_gene: TRBD2; CDR3nt: TGTGCCAGCAGCTTGGGGCTAGCGGGCTACGAGCAGTACTTC; CDR3aa: CASSLGLAGYEQYF
v_gene: TRBV30; abundance: .; j_gene: TRBJ1-1; d_gene: .; CDR3nt: TGTGCATACTTTGCCAGGGCGGTCCCTAACACTGAAGCTTTCTTT; CDR3aa: CAYFARAVPNTEAFF
v_gene: TRBV7-9; abundance: .; j_gene: TRBJ2-7; d_gene: .; CDR3nt: TGTGCCAGCAGCTTAGTGACAACCTACGAGCAGTACTTC; CDR3aa: CASSLVTTYEQYF
v_gene: TRBV4-1; abundance: .; j_gene: TRBJ2-7; d_gene: .; CDR3nt: TGCGCCAGCAGCCAAGGGCGGGGGCTTGACTACGAGCAGTACTTC; CDR3aa: CASSQGRGLDYEQYF
v_gene: TRBV19; abundance: .; j_gene: TRBJ2-7; d_gene: .; CDR3nt: TGTGCCAGTAGTATTGTTGGGACTGGATACGAGCAGTACTTC; CDR3aa: CASSIVGTGYEQYF
v_gene: TRBV28; abundance: .; j_gene: TRBJ1-5; d_gene: TRBD1; CDR3nt: TGTGCCAGCAGTTTCCGGACAGGGGGCAATCAGCCCCAGCATTTT; CDR3aa: CASSFRTGGNQPQHF
v_gene: TRBV28; abundance: .; j_gene: TRBJ2-2; d_gene: TRBD2; CDR3nt: TGTGCCAGCAGCACCAAATTAGGGACTAGCGGGACCGGGGAGCTGTTTTTT; CDR3aa: CASSTKLGTSGTGELFF
v_gene: TRBV5-4; abundance: .; j_gene: TRBJ2-4; d_gene: .; CDR3nt: TGTGCCAGCAGCTTGACTAGCTGGAACATTCAGTACTTC; CDR3aa: CASSLTSWNIQYF
v_gene: TRBV5-4; abundance: .; j_gene: TRBJ1-1; d_gene: .; CDR3nt: TGTGCCAGCAGCCACCCAAGAGACAGCAACACTGAAGCTTTCTTT; CDR3aa: CASSHPRDSNTEAFF
v_gene: TRBV4-3; abundance: once; j_gene: TRBJ2-5; d_gene: TRBD2; CDR3nt: TGCGCCAGCAGCCAGCGACTAGCGGGAGAGGAAGAGACCCAGTACTTC; CDR3aa: CASSQRLAGEEETQYF
v_gene: TRBV5-1; abundance: .; j_gene: TRBJ2-3; d_gene: TRBD1; CDR3nt: TGCGCCAGCAGCTTGGCTCAGGGGGCTATCACAGATACGCAGTATTTT; CDR3aa: CASSLAQGAITDTQYF
v_gene: TRBV4-1; abundance: few; j_gene: TRBJ2-3; d_gene: .; CDR3nt: TGCGCCAGCAGCCCGGAAGGTCGTGGGACAAGCACAGATACGCAGTATTTT; CDR3aa: CASSPEGRGTSTDTQYF
v_gene: TRBV4-1; abundance: .; j_gene: TRBJ1-1; d_gene: .; CDR3nt: TGCGCCAGCAGCCCAGGATTTATCGGGATGACTGAAGCTTTCTTT; CDR3aa: CASSPGFIGMTEAFF
v_gene: TRBV19; abundance: .; j_gene: TRBJ2-7; d_gene: TRBD2; CDR3nt: TGTGCCAGCGCCGCGGGGGGGGACTCCTACGAGCAGTACTTC; CDR3aa: CASAAGGDSYEQYF